The clone carrying this T cell receptor beta chain was seen just once. The CDR3 is 15 residues long. The germline V gene encodes CDR1 LGHNA and CDR2 YNFKEQ. The V gene lost 3 bases and the J gene lost 4 bases, with 13 bases spanning the gap. These data are taken from a study of CD8 T cells in Susac syndrome. After extraction with the RNeasy kit, 0.5 to 1 ug of the RNA was reverse transcribed using random hexamers. Via MiXCR, TCRdb re-called the immunoSEQ multiplex PCR reads, giving one row per CDR3 protein. The data contain more than 110,000 distinct CDR3 sequences, 94% of them singletons. Sequenced sample: CD8+ T cells from PBMCs. The rearrangement links TRBV4-2 to TRBJ1-3; TRBD1 might be the D (5 bases). The receptor comes from a human donor in good health. DNA of the CDR3: TGTGCCAGCAGCCAGGAAAGACAGTCCGGAAACACCATATATTTT. Translated: CASSQERQSGNTIYF.